The rows below give T cell receptor beta chains drawn from one sample of a study of cytomegalovirus exposure and HLA in healthy donors. Sequenced by immunoSEQ multiplex PCR; TCRdb stores in-frame clones only, minus some. The sample contains tens of thousands of clones, approximately 84% of which appear only once. The sequenced material came from PBMCs. The receptors shown here come from a woman aged 18-29 years in good health and CMV-seropositive. CDR3s include the opening cysteine and the closing phenylalanine or tryptophan. The D gene is left open where the match is weak. Only some rows state a clone size, as once, few, many or a class for expanded clones.

J gene	V gene	clone size	D gene	CDR3 DNA	CDR3 protein
TRBJ1-3	TRBV6-5	NA	NA	TGTGCCAGCCTAGGCTTCGGAAACACCATATATTTT	CASLGFGNTIYF
TRBJ2-7	TRBV10-3	NA	TRBD1	TGTGCCATCAGGGGGACAGGTGACTCCTACGAGCAGTACTTC	CAIRGTGDSYEQYF
TRBJ2-5	TRBV7-3	NA	TRBD2	TGTGCCAGCAGCTTAAAATCAACTAGCGGGGACGAGACCCAGTACTTC	CASSLKSTSGDETQYF
TRBJ2-1	TRBV2	NA	NA	TGTGCCAGCAGTAACGTCCGGGACAATGAGCAGTTCTTC	CASSNVRDNEQFF
TRBJ2-7	TRBV25-1	NA	NA	TGTGCCAGCAGTGACAGTTACGAGCAGTACTTC	CASSDSYEQYF
TRBJ1-2	TRBV6-6	NA	NA	TGTGCCAGCAGTTACTCGACATCCCGGACAACCTATGGCTACACCTTC	CASSYSTSRTTYGYTF
TRBJ2-7	TRBV28	NA	TRBD2	TGTGCCAGCGGGGGGGATGGGTCCTACGAGCAGTACTTC	CASGGDGSYEQYF
TRBJ2-1	TRBV5-6	NA	TRBD1	TGTGCCAGCAGCTTGGAAAGCAGGGGGCACTACAATGAGCAGTTCTTC	CASSLESRGHYNEQFF
TRBJ2-7	TRBV7-3	NA	NA	TGTGCCAGCAGCGTAAACCGGGTATTCTACGAGCAGTACTTC	CASSVNRVFYEQYF
TRBJ1-1	TRBV28	NA	NA	TGTGCCAGCAGCATCCGACAGGTCAGGACTGAAGCTTTCTTT	CASSIRQVRTEAFF
TRBJ2-7	TRBV5-6	NA	TRBD1	TGTGCCAGCAGTTGGGGACAGCCCTACGAGCAGTACTTC	CASSWGQPYEQYF
TRBJ1-1	TRBV18	NA	TRBD1	TGTGCCAGCTCACCAACAGGGGGAACTGAAGCTTTCTTT	CASSPTGGTEAFF
TRBJ2-1	TRBV6-4	few	NA	TGTGCCAGCAGTAACACTAGGGTATCCTACAATGAGCAGTTCTTC	CASSNTRVSYNEQFF
TRBJ2-3	TRBV5-1	NA	TRBD2	TGCGCCAGCAGCTTGGTATTAGCGGGGAGCACAGATACGCAGTATTTT	CASSLVLAGSTDTQYF
TRBJ2-7	TRBV11-2	NA	TRBD1	TGTGCCAGCAGGAGTACAGGGGGCCACGAGCAGTACTTC	CASRSTGGHEQYF
TRBJ1-2	TRBV30	NA	TRBD1	TGTGCCTGGAGTGTAAAGGACAGGGATCCGGGTGGCTACACCTTC	CAWSVKDRDPGGYTF
TRBJ1-5	TRBV5-1	NA	TRBD1	TGCGCCAGCAGCCTGGGACAGGGGCTCAATCAGCCCCAGCATTTT	CASSLGQGLNQPQHF
TRBJ2-3	TRBV29-1	NA	NA	TGCAGCGTTGAAGATCCCACAGGCGGAAGCACAGATACGCAGTATTTT	CSVEDPTGGSTDTQYF
TRBJ2-3	TRBV28	few	NA	TGTGCCAGCAGAGAGACAGACGATACGCAGTATTTT	CASRETDDTQYF
TRBJ2-1	TRBV14	NA	NA	TGTGCCAGCAGCCAAGTAGGGGCGGTGAGCTCCTACAATGAGCAGTTCTTC	CASSQVGAVSSYNEQFF